The 6 T cell receptor beta chains presented below share a single source sample, sequenced in a study of blood T cell repertoires in COVID-19. Assay: immunoSEQ multiplex PCR; the TCRdb copy retains only in-frame clones and omits some. Of about 320,000 clones listed, under 95% were seen once; the top ten hold 2% to 3%. Sequenced sample: PBMCs or T cells enriched from blood (not recorded which). The receptors shown here come from a man aged 60 to 75 who had recovered from COVID-19.

J is TRBJ1-1 and V is TRBV6-1; no clear D. CDR1 is MNHNS, CDR2 SASEGT, per germline. This CDR3 comprises 14 residues. Trimming removed 2 bases at V and 0 bases at J, with 7 bases between. The CDR3 loop is CASSERSMNTEAFF. CDR3 nucleotides: TGTGCCAGCAGTGAAAGGAGCATGAACACTGAAGCTTTCTTT.

V usage is TRBV4-3 and J usage is TRBJ1-2; 7 bases agree with TRBD1. This CDR3 comprises 15 residues. Germline CDR1 LGHNA, CDR2 YSLEER. The V segment lost 2 bases and the J segment 5 bases; nucleotides outside the gene matches: 8. DNA of the CDR3: TGCGCCAGCAGCCAAAGGGGGGACAGAATATATGGCTACACCTTC. It yields the protein CASSQRGDRIYGYTF.

The chain uses TRBV3-1 (or the pseudogene TRBV3-2) and TRBJ2-2; TRBD1 matches at 8 bases. The CDR3 spans 16 residues. V gave up 5 bases and J gave up 4 bases; unmatched junction bases: 9. Germline CDR1 and CDR2: LGHDT and YNNKEL (reference sequence). CDR3: CASSFYGQGFTGELFF. The CDR3 coding sequence is TGTGCCAGCAGCTTCTACGGACAGGGATTCACCGGGGAGCTGTTTTTT.

V is TRBV30 and J is TRBJ1-2, with D possibly matching TRBD1 (6 bases). V lost 0 bases and J 10 bases, leaving 12 bases between the germline ends. The CDR3 spans 12 residues. In germline, CDR1 is GTSNPN, CDR2 SVGIG (reference sequence). CDR3 sequence: CAWSVQGFLYTF. The CDR3 nucleotides read TGTGCCTGGAGTGTACAGGGTTTCCTCTACACCTTC.

This clone was detected only once. This sequence joins TRBV7-9 and TRBJ2-1; D uncertain. The V end was cut by 1 base, the J end by 5 bases, with 15 bases between. This CDR3 is 16 amino acids long. CDR1 is SEHNR and CDR2 is FQNEAQ in the germline V gene (reference sequence). This chain's CDR3 is CASSLVPVRENNEQFF. CDR3 bases: TGTGCCAGCAGCTTAGTTCCGGTTCGAGAAAACAATGAGCAGTTCTTC.

The chain is built from TRBV9 and TRBJ1-6, with 11 nucleotides matching TRBD1. This CDR3 contains 15 residues. Trimming took 3 bases from V and 8 from J; bases not matched to a gene: 4. The germline CDR1 and CDR2 sequences are SGDLS and YYNGEE. CDR3: CASSADRGRYSPLHF. The DNA of the CDR3 is TGTGCCAGCAGCGCGGACAGGGGGCGATATTCACCCCTCCACTTT.